A selection of T cell receptor beta chains follows, all from one sample in a study of T-cell memory formation after mild COVID-19. TCRdb recomputed calls from the 5' RACE reads with MiXCR, one row per CDR3 protein. The sample consists of under 200,000 distinct CDR3 sequences, around 10% of them appearing once. Sequencing was done on a sample of PBMCs or a T cell subset sorted from them (not recorded which). These receptors were taken from a man younger than 35 who had mild COVID-19 (a few samples of this study predate the infection). Cell type and time point are not known. Each CDR3 is given with its conserved first and last residue. D genes are given only for firm matches. A row's size may be missing; if present it is once, few, many or a size class.

J gene,D gene,clone size,V gene,CDR3 DNA,CDR3 protein
TRBJ2-1,TRBD2,NA,TRBV2,TGTGCCAGCAGTGAAGCGCTGACTAGCGTTCAGCAGTTCTTC,CASSEALTSVQQFF
TRBJ1-5,NA,once,TRBV15,TGTGCCACCAGCAGAGATCGAGGAGATCAGCCCCAGCATTTT,CATSRDRGDQPQHF
TRBJ2-3,TRBD2,NA,TRBV7-9,TGTGCCACCTACTTAAGACTAGCAGGAGATACGCAGTATTTT,CATYLRLAGDTQYF
TRBJ1-4,TRBD1,few,TRBV10-3,TGTGCCATCAACCGGGACAGGGGGGAAAAACTGTTTTTT,CAINRDRGEKLFF
TRBJ2-5,NA,NA,TRBV19,TGTGCCAGTAGTATAGGCGCGGGTTGGGAGACCCAGTACTTC,CASSIGAGWETQYF
TRBJ2-7,NA,few,TRBV2,TGTGCCAGCACAGCAAGCACAAGCGGCGAGCAGTACTTC,CASTASTSGEQYF
TRBJ1-6,TRBD1,few,TRBV7-9,TGTGCCAGTCAAGACAGGGCGAGTTCACCCCTCCACTTT,CASQDRASSPLHF
TRBJ2-3,NA,few,TRBV12-1,TGTGCCAGCAGCACCACGATTAGCGGGTCCCTTGGGGATACGCAGTATTTT,CASSTTISGSLGDTQYF
TRBJ2-7,TRBD1,few,TRBV4-3,TGCGCCAGCAGCCAAGAAGTCCGACAGGGGGTTATCCGTCCCTCCTACGAGCAGTACTTC,CASSQEVRQGVIRPSYEQYF
TRBJ2-3,TRBD1,many,TRBV4-3,TGCGCCAGCAGCCAACTGACAGGGGTCACAGATACGCAGTATTTT,CASSQLTGVTDTQYF
TRBJ2-3,NA,NA,TRBV24-1,TGTGCCACCAGTGATTCCGCGGTTAGTGGCACAGATACGCAGTATTTT,CATSDSAVSGTDTQYF
TRBJ1-6,NA,few,TRBV4-1,TGCGCCAGCAGCCAAGATCCCCCTGGTCGGGACGGAGGTTCACCCCTCCACTTT,CASSQDPPGRDGGSPLHF
TRBJ1-5,TRBD1,NA,TRBV5-1,TGCGCCAGCAGCTTCGGGACAGACAATCAGCCCCAGCATTTT,CASSFGTDNQPQHF
TRBJ2-3,NA,NA,TRBV18,TGTGCCAGCTCACCTGGGCCCGGGCTCACAGATACGCAGTATTTT,CASSPGPGLTDTQYF
TRBJ2-5,NA,NA,TRBV5-1,TGCGCCAGCAGCTTGGTGGGACCGAGTGAGACCCAGTACTTC,CASSLVGPSETQYF
TRBJ2-4,NA,few,TRBV28,TGTGCCAGCAAAAAATGGAGGGCAAACATTCAGTACTTC,CASKKWRANIQYF
TRBJ2-1,NA,few,TRBV29-1,TGCAGCGTTGCGGACGGTTGGTACAATGAGCAGTTCTTC,CSVADGWYNEQFF
TRBJ2-1,TRBD2,few,TRBV4-1,TGCGCCAGCAGCCGACTAGCGGGGGGGCTAGCGGGGCATGAGCAGTTCTTC,CASSRLAGGLAGHEQFF
TRBJ2-3,TRBD1,few,TRBV20-1,TGCAGTGCTAGAGATCAGTTGGGACAGGGAGCAGATACGCAGTATTTT,CSARDQLGQGADTQYF
TRBJ2-3,TRBD1,many,TRBV7-9,TGTGCCAGCACCGCCGCGACAGGGGAAGGCACGCAGTATTTT,CASTAATGEGTQYF
TRBJ1-2,NA,many,TRBV6-6,TGTGCCAGCTGTAGGACAGATAACTATGGCTACACCTTC,CASCRTDNYGYTF
TRBJ2-2,NA,many,TRBV4-3,TGCGCCAGCAGCCAGGGCTGGTCCGGGGAGCTGTTTTTT,CASSQGWSGELFF
TRBJ1-1,NA,NA,TRBV7-2,TGTGCCAGCAGCCTCGACGGAAATGAAGCTTTCTTT,CASSLDGNEAFF
TRBJ1-1,TRBD1,NA,TRBV6-6,TGTGCCAGCAGTCGGGACAGCCCTGAAGCTTTCTTT,CASSRDSPEAFF
TRBJ2-5,NA,many,TRBV12-3/TRBV12-4,TGTGCCAGCAGGTACCGGGATCCAGAGGCCCAGTACTTC,CASRYRDPEAQYF
TRBJ2-1,TRBD1,many,TRBV29-1,TGCAGCGCGGGACAGCTCTACAATGAGCAGTTCTTC,CSAGQLYNEQFF
TRBJ1-1,NA,few,TRBV7-9,TGTGCCAGCAGCGGTAATGAAGCTTTCTTT,CASSGNEAFF
TRBJ1-1,NA,many,TRBV4-3,TGCGCCAGCAGCCGGGGCAGTGGGACTGAAGCTTTCTTT,CASSRGSGTEAFF